The source of this TCR beta chain is a study of cytomegalovirus exposure and HLA in healthy donors (dated 2017 in TCRdb). Context from the whole study: In an earlier analysis of several hundred of the donors, 276 Gb of sequence data and 95 million to 130 million unique TCR beta sequences from about 190 million T cells were reported. On average, roughly 250,000 unique TCR beta nucleotide sequences were sequenced per donor among several hundred genotyped donors of the cohort, with 15% to 20% of those sequences being non-productive. Of the 398 genotyped donors, approximately 83% fell in the genetic ancestry cluster associated with self-reported Caucasian donors. Donor age, sex, ethnicity and CMV serostatus were compiled together with the repertoire data. To predict cytomegalovirus infection status, the study combined high-throughput TCR immunosequencing, statistical association of individual TCRs with disease status, and machine learning. Around 330 gigabases of sequencing data and 70 million to 95 million unique TCR sequences made up an early release that covered about 640 HLA-typed donors. Typing coverage varied by locus: roughly 629-640 donors for A, B, C, DRB1 and DQB1; roughly 500 for DQA1; approximately 610 for DPA1; more than 450 for DPB1. The study profiled the T cell repertoires of some 610 subjects by immunosequencing and related them to cytomegalovirus serostatus. Genome-wide SNP genotypes for about 65% of the roughly 700 donors were used in a later genetic analysis, which treated that subset as a discovery cohort. Roughly five DR-DQ haplotypes were treated as single units for association and clustering because of strong linkage in the cohort. All discovery cohort repertoires had been generated on a single sequencing platform. The aim of the study was to test whether cataloging public T cell receptors could identify signatures of past pathogen exposure. To study patterns of TCR occurrence, a later analysis re-analyzed previously published TCR beta repertoires from under 750 donors and added high-resolution HLA genotyping. Along with the approximately 620-subject first cohort, a separate validation cohort of over a hundred different subjects was used. In the later analysis, no new phenotypic data were used to find candidate immune exposures; instead, reliance was placed on TCR beta sequences and their occurrence across donors. Both class I and class II loci were covered by HLA typing, at four-digit resolution. An earlier analysis of nearly 600 of the donors applied high-throughput TCR beta sequencing to assess whether each TCR beta V gene segment acted as functional or pseudogenic. What the research found in general, with its limitations: In an earlier analysis of some 500 of the donors, most TCR beta V segments were observed in productive rearrangements about 87% or about 30% of the time, broadly matching IMGT annotations. At a false discovery rate of 0.05, a later analysis linked under 20,000 TCR beta sequences to specific HLA alleles. In vitro tests confirmed that three of the cytomegalovirus-associated TCR beta chains recognize cytomegalovirus antigens. The study gave a list of under 200 TCR beta chains associated with cytomegalovirus. A later analysis reported that several top co-occurrence clusters appeared linked to parvovirus B19, influenza, CMV and Epstein-Barr virus. A further reported finding was that TCR beta sequences accurately predicted the HLA-A and HLA-B alleles for most subjects in the first cohort. Because counts were too low, roughly 17 rarely observed V segments, including chromosome 9 orphons, were left out of the earlier analysis of approximately 580 of the donors. Because the 87-base-pair reads could not distinguish some IMGT-functional V segments, including TRBV6-2 and TRBV6-3, those segments were excluded. In a later genetic analysis, a missense DCLRE1C variant was associated with V-gene and J-gene trimming of TCR beta chains, and the association was replicated in an independent cohort. Linkage disequilibrium might explain the correlated functional status among segregating V segments, but an unknown experimental factor could not be excluded. While some public TCRs were present in many individuals, most TCR sequences turned up only very rarely across donors. It was suggested by the authors that the approach could potentially be generalized to other disease states and immunological phenotypes. When HLA alleles, especially DR and DQ, strongly co-occurred, attributing TCR associations to individual alleles was difficult. A group of highly shared sequence variants was considered likely to be a technical artifact of the sequencing pipeline. According to a later analysis, TCR association rates differed among HLA loci, with DRB1 alleles showing the most associated TCRs and HLA-C alleles showing the fewest. Because some donors lacked HLA typing at each locus, the association tests relied only on the typed subset. Presence/absence analyses assumed roughly uniform sequencing depth across donors, an assumption that may not hold. In a later analysis, HLA-associated TCR beta chains were found to be more clonally expanded and to have lower generation probabilities than equally common non-associated chains. The only immune exposure information available for the cohort was CMV serostatus. Most CMV-associated TCR beta chains appeared to be HLA-restricted in a later analysis, and the HLA associations seemed to be driven largely by CMV exposure. Compared with the roughly 710-donor mean, donors in an Asian-associated ancestry cluster had fewer N-insertions in productive TCRs, according to a later genetic analysis. This cohort had only TCR beta chains sequenced, and the lack of alpha or paired-chain data limited which features could be detected. The classifier was reported to diagnose cytomegalovirus status with high specificity and sensitivity in both the original cohort and the validation cohort.

Libraries were built with the immunoSEQ multiplex PCR assay. The multiplex PCR relied on a mix of 60 forward primers for TCR Vbeta segments and 13 reverse primers for TCR Jbeta segments. The CDR3 region of rearranged TCR beta genes was amplified from genomic DNA with a multiplex PCR assay. The amplified TCR beta libraries were sequenced on the Illumina HiSeq System as 87-base-pair reads. On the study's bioinformatics: A later analysis tallied 75 million to 95 million unique TCR beta chains across the approximately 670 repertoires, and around 10 million of those chains were shared by two or more donors. A nearest-neighbor algorithm error-corrected the raw reads and collapsed the reads into unique sequences, merging closely related sequences to remove PCR and sequencing errors. CDR3 sequences were aligned to IMGT reference sequences to assign V, D and J gene segments. Each retained sequence needed at least a six-nucleotide match to both a V gene segment and a J gene segment. Rearrangements were classified as productive when the CDR3 lacked stop codons and remained in frame with V and J, and all other rearrangements were classified as non-productive. CDR3 was defined according to IMGT convention as the region running from the second conserved V-encoded cysteine to the conserved J-encoded phenylalanine. In an earlier analysis of roughly 580 of the donors, sequences lacking an unambiguous match to a single V gene segment were excluded. In an earlier analysis of several hundred of the donors, V segments were called functional above 56.7% productive rearrangements and were called segregating when the between-donor standard deviation exceeded 5%. To diagnose cytomegalovirus status from the catalog of TCR beta chain sequences, a statistical classification framework was built. A later analysis assigned V and J genes by comparing TCR nucleotide sequences with IMGT/GENE-DB human TR gene sequences. A later analysis assigned CDR3 sequences and most-parsimonious VDJ recombination scenarios with the TCRdist pipeline. In a later analysis, every TCR beta chain was defined by the combination of its CDR3 amino acid sequence and its V-gene family, and reads without a unique V-gene family were dropped. In a later analysis, fewer than 600 highly shared, low-generation-probability nucleotide sequences were removed to address suspected cross-contamination and a sequencing artifact. For each public chain, a later analysis derived a clonal expansion index from normalized ranks of inferred template counts within each repertoire. Generation probabilities in a later analysis came from a VDJ recombination model fitted to out-of-frame rearrangements, and those results were checked against IGoR. A later analysis scored TCR-TCR, TCR-HLA and TCR-CMV co-occurrence with hypergeometric tests, applying a repertoire-size bias correction to TCR pairs. False discovery rates were estimated in a later analysis by permuting HLA or CMV assignments 20 times. In a later analysis, co-occurring TCRs were grouped using DBSCAN, and TCRdist sequence similarity was added for clustering within HLA-allele-positive subsets. For co-occurrence clustering, repertoires with fewer than 30,000 or more than 120,000 public chains were excluded, along with roughly 5 repertoires with anomalous nucleotide sharing. In TCRdb, the immuneACCESS table is reduced to in-frame sequences with V and J assigned. These tables do not hold every clone; where another copy was compared, an unresolved V gene accounts for under half, and the others remain unexplained. Clonal size and the V and J genes are those of that table, whereas D and trimming came from the DNA. Within this sample are about 140,000 clones, with over 70% of them counted one time only. The ten biggest clones cover under 5% of the sample.

As to this clone: Its antigen remains undetermined. No qualities accompany the bases; no much larger clone lies one base away.

The cohort consisted of some 670 healthy bone marrow donors. At the time of sampling, all cohort members were nominally healthy, though unrecorded immune exposures were likely present. The donor was CMV seronegative and was included in the group of 352 seronegative cohort members. A peripheral blood sample was collected from each donor, and TCR beta sequencing was performed on peripheral blood mononuclear cells. The Qiagen DNeasy Blood Extraction Kit was used to extract genomic DNA from the blood cell samples. CDR3 length: 14 amino acids, cysteine to phenylalanine. Only CDR3 DNA is held: 42 bases, read in frame from base 1. V sheds 0 bases and J sheds 1 base, leaving 6 bases between their ends. CDR1 and CDR2 are read off the germline V gene as MDHEN and SYDVKM.

The receptor was isolated from a man between 40 and 49 years old in good health and CMV-seronegative. The sequence links TRBV28 to TRBJ1-1; the D gene is not confidently resolved. Sequenced input: PBMCs. The sequence in DNA is TGTGCCAGCAGTTTATGGGGAGGGAACACTGAAGCTTTCTTT. This sequence encodes CASSLWGGNTEAFF.